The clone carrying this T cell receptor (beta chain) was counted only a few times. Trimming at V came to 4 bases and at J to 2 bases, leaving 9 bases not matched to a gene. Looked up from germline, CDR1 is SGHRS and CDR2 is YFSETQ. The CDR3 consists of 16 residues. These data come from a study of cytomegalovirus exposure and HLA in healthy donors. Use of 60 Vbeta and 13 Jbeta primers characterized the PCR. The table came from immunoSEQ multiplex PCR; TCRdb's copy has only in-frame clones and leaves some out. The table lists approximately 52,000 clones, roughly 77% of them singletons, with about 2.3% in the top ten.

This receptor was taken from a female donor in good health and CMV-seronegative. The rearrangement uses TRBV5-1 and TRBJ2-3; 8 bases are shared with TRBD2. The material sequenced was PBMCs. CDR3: CASSPWLAGPTDTQYF. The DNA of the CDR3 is TGCGCCAGCAGCCCTTGGCTAGCGGGTCCCACAGATACGCAGTATTTT.